This T cell receptor (beta chain) was identified during a study of vaccination effects on CD4 cells after COVID-19. Clones were sequenced by immunoSEQ multiplex PCR, and TCRdb holds only the in-frame ones, with some missing. Here the sample spans about 59,000 clones, under 80% being singletons. Sequencing followed a ViraFEST assay step that expanded antigen-specific CD4+ T cells with viral peptide pools. Culture lasted 10 days before CD4+ T cell isolation. The cohort was immunized with two doses of either the BNT162b2 or mRNA-1273 vaccine. Vaccinated participants had no history of SARS-CoV-2 infection and tested negative for nucleocapsid antibodies. Each culture well received about 1.8 million PBMC. These cells were then cultured in IMDM with about 10 IU/ml IL-2 and 7.5 to 10 ug/ml peptides. V shed 0 bases, J shed 4 bases, and the junction held 3 bases outside the gene matches. The CDR3 is made up of 15 amino acids. Germline V gene sequence: CDR1 SGHNT, CDR2 YYREEE (reference sequence).

As concerns this clone: Its antigen is not identified.

Source: CD4+ T cells from PBMCs cultured with HCoV-OC43 spike peptides, taken after COVID-19 vaccination. Subset reported: HCoV-OC43 spike overlapping peptide pool stimulation. The V call is TRBV5-4, the J call TRBJ1-5; 8 nucleotides line up with TRBD1. The sequence derives from a human donor who received a COVID-19 vaccine. The CDR3 coding sequence is TGTGCCAGCAGCTTGGGTCAGGGGGCGAATCAGCCCCAGCATTTT. As protein: CASSLGQGANQPQHF.